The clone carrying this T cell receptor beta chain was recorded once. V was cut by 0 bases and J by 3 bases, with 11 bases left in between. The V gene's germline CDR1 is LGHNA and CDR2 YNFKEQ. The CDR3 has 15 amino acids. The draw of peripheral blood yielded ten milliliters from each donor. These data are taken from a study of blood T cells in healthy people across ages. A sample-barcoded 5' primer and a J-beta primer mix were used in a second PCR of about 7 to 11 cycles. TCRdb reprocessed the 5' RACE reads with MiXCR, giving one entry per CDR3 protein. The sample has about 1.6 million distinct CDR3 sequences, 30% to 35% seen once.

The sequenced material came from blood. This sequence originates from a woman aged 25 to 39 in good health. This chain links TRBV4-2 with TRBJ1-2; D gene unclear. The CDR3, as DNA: TGTGCCAGCAGCCAAGATTTGGCAGCGCACTATGGCTACACCTTC. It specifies CASSQDLAAHYGYTF.